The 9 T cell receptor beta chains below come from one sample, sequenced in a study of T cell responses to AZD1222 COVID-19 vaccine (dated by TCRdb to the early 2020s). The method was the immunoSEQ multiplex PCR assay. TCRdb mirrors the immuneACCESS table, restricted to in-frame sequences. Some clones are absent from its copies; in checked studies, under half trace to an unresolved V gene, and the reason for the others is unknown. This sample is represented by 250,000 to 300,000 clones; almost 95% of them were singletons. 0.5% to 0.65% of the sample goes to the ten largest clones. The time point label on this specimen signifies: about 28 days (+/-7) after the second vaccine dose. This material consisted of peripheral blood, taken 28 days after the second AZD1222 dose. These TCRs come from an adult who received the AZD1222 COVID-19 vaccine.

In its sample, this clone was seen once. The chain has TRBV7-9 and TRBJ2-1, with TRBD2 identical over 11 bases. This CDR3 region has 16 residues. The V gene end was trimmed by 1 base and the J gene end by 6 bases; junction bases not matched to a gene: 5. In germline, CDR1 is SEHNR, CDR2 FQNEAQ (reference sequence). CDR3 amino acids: CASSLGLAGGSNEQFF. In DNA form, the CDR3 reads TGTGCCAGCAGCTTAGGCCTAGCGGGAGGTTCCAATGAGCAGTTCTTC.

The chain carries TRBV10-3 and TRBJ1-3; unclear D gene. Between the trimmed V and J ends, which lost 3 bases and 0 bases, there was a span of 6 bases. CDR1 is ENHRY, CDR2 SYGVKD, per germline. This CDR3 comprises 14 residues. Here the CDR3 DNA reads TGTGCCATCAGTGATAGCGTCTCTGGAAACACCATATATTTT. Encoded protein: CAISDSVSGNTIYF.

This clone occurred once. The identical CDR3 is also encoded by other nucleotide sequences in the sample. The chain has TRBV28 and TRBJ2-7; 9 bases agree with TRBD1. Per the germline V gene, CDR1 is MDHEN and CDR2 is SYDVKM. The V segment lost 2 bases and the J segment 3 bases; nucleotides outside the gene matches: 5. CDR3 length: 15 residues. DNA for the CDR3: TGTGCCAGCAGTTTAGGGGGGGGACAGGGCTACGAGCAGTACTTC. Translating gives CASSLGGGQGYEQYF.

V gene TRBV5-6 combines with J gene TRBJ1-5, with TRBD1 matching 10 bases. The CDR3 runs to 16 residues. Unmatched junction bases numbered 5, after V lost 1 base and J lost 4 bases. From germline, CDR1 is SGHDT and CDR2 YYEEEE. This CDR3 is CASSLYTGQGNQPQHF. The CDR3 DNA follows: TGTGCCAGCAGCTTGTACACGGGACAGGGGAATCAGCCCCAGCATTTT.

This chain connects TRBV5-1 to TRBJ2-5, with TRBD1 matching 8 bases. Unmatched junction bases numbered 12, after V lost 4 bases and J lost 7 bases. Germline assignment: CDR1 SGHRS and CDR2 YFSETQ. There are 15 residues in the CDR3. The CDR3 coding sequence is TGCGCCAGCAGCCCCGAGGTCAGGGGGCGGGGGACCCAGTACTTC. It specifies CASSPEVRGRGTQYF.

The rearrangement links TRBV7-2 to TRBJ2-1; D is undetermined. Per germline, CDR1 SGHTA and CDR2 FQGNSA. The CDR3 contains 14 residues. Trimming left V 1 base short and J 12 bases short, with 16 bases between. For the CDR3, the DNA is TGTGCCAGCAGCTTAGGATGGGCGGACCAAGGGCAGTTCTTC. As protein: CASSLGWADQGQFF.

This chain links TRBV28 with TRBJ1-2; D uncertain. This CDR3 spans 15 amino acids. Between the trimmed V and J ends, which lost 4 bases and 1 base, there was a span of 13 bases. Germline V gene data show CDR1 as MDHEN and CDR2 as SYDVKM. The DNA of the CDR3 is TGTGCCAGCAGTTCGACCGATATCCTTAACTATGGCTACACCTTC. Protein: CASSSTDILNYGYTF.

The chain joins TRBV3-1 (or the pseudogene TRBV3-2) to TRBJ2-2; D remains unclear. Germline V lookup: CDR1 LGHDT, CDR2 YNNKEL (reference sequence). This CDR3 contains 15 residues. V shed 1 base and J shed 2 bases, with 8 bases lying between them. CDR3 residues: CASSQGYQNTGELFF. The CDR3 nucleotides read TGTGCCAGCAGCCAAGGGTACCAAAACACCGGGGAGCTGTTTTTT.

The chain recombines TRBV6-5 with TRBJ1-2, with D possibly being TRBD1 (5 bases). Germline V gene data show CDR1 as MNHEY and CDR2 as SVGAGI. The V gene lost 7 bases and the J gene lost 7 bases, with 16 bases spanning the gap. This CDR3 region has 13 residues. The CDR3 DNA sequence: TGTGCCAGCATCTCGGCAGTGGGGGGTGGCTACACCTTC. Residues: CASISAVGGGYTF.